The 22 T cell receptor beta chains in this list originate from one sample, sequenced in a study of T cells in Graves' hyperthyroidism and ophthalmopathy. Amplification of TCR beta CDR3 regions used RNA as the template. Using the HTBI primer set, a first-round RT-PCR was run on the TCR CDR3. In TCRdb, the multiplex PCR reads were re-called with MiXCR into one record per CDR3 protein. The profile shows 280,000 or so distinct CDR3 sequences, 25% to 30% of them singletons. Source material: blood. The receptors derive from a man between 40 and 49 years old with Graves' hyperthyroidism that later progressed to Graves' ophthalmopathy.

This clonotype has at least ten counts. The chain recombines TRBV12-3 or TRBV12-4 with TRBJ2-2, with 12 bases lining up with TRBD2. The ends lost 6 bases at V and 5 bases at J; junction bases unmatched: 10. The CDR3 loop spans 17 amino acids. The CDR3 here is CASSPPPGTSGTGELFF. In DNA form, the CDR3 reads TGTGCCAGCAGCCCACCCCCTGGGACTAGCGGGACCGGGGAGCTGTTTTTT.

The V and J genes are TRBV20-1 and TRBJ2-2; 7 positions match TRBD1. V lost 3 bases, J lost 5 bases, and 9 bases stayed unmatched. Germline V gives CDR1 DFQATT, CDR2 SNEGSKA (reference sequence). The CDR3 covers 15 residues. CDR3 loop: CSARTGTEITGELFF. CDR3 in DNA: TGCAGTGCTAGGACCGGGACAGAAATAACCGGGGAGCTGTTTTTT.

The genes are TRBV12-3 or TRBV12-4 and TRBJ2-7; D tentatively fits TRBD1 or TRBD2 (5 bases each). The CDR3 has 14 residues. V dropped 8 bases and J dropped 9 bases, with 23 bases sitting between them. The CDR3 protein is CASGFKGTTSGQYF. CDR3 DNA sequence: TGTGCCAGCGGCTTCAAGGGGACGACCTCGGGGCAGTACTTC.

CDR3 DNA: TGTGCCAGCAATCAACCCAGGGGAGGGTACTACGAGCAGTACTTC. It is translated as CASNQPRGGYYEQYF. The gene calls are TRBV7-2 and TRBJ2-7; D is possibly TRBD2 (7 bases). V lost 7 bases and J lost 3, with 19 bases in between. The CDR3 loop spans 15 amino acids. Germline V gives CDR1 SGHTA, CDR2 FQGNSA.

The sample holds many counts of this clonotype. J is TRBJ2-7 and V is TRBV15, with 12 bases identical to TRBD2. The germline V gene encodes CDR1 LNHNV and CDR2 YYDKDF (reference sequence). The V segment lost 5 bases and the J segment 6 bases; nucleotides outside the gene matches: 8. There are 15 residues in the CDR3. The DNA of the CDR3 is TGTGCCACCAGCGAGAGACTAGCGGGAGAGGTCGAGCAGTACTTC. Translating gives CATSERLAGEVEQYF.

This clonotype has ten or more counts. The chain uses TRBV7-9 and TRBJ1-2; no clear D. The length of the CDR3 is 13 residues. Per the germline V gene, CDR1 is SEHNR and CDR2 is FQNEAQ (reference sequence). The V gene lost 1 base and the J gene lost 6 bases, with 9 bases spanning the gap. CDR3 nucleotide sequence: TGTGCCAGCAGCTTAGGTGGGCTTCATGGCTACACCTTC. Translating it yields CASSLGGLHGYTF.

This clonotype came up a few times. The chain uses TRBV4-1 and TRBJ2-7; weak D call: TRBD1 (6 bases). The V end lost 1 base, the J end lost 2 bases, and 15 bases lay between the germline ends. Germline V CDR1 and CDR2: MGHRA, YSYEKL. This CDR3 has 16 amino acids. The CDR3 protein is CASSQGNYRDTYEQYF. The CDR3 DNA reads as TGCGCCAGCAGCCAAGGCAACTACCGGGACACCTACGAGCAGTACTTC.

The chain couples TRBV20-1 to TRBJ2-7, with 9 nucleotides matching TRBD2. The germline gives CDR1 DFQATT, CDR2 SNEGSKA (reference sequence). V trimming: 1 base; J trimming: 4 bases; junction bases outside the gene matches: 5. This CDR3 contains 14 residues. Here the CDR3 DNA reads TGCAGTGCTAGAGTACAGGGACTAGCTTACGAGCAGTACTTC. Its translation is CSARVQGLAYEQYF.

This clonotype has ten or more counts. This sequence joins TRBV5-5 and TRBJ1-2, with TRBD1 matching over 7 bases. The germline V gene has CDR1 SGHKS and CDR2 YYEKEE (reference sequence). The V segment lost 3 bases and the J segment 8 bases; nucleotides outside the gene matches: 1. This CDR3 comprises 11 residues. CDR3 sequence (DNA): TGTGCCAGCAGCTGGGACAGAGGCTACACCTTC. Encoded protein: CASSWDRGYTF.

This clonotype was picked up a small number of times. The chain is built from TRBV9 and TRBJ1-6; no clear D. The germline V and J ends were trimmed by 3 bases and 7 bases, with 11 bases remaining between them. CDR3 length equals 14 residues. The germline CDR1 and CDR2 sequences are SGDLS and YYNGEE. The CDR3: CASSATLGNSPLHF. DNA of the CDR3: TGTGCCAGCAGCGCTACTTTGGGGAATTCACCCCTCCACTTT.

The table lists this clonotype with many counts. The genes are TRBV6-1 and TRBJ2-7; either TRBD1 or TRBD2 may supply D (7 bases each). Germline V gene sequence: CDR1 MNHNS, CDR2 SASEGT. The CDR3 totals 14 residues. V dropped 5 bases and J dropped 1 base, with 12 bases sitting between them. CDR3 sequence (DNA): TGTGCCAGCAGTCCGGGGGGACAGTCCTACGAGCAGTACTTC. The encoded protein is CASSPGGQSYEQYF.

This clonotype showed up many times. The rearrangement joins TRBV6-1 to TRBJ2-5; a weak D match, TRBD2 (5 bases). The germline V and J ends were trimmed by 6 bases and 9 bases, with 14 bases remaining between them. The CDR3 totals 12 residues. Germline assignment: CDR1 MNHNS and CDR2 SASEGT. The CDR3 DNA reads TGTGCCAGCAGCGGACGGAGGAGGTCCCAGTACTTC. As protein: CASSGRRRSQYF.

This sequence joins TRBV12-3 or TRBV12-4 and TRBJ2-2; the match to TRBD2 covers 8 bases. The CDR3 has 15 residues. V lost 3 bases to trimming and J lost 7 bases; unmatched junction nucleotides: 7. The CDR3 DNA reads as TGTGCCAGCAGTTTTGTCGGGAGGGCGGTCGGGGAGCTGTTTTTT. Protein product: CASSFVGRAVGELFF.

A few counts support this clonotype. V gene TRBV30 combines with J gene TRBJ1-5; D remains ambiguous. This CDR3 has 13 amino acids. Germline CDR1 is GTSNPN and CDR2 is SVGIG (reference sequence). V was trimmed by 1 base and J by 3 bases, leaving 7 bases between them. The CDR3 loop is CAWSASVNQPQHF. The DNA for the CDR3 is TGTGCCTGGAGTGCTTCAGTCAATCAGCCCCAGCATTTT.

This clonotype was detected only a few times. CDR3 nucleotides: TGTGCCAGCCGACAGGAAACCTACGAGCAGTACTTC. This gives the protein CASRQETYEQYF. This sequence joins TRBV6-1 and TRBJ2-7; TRBD1 is a possible D gene (6 bases). Germline loops: CDR1 MNHNS, CDR2 SASEGT. Trimming shortened V by 8 bases and J by 2 bases, and 10 bases separated the two germline ends. This CDR3 has 12 amino acids.

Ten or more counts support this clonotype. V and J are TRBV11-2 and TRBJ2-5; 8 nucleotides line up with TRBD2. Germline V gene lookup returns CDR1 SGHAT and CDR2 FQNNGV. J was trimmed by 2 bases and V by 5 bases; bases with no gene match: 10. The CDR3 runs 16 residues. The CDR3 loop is CASSLRREGPQETQYF. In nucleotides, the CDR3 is TGTGCCAGCAGCCTCCGACGGGAGGGGCCGCAAGAGACCCAGTACTTC.

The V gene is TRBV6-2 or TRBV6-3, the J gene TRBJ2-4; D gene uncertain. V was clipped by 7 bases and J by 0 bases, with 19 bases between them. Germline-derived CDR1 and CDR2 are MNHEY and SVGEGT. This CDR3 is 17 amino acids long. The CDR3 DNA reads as TGTGCCAGCAAACTCGGAGTGGGTCTCCTAGCCAAAAACATTCAGTACTTC. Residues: CASKLGVGLLAKNIQYF.

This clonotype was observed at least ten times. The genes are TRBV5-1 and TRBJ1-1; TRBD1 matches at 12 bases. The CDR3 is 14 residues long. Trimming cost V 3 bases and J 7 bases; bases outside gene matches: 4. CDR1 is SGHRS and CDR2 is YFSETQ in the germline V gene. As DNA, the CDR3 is TGCGCCAGCAGCTCGGGACAGGGGGCTTATGAAGCTTTCTTT. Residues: CASSSGQGAYEAFF.

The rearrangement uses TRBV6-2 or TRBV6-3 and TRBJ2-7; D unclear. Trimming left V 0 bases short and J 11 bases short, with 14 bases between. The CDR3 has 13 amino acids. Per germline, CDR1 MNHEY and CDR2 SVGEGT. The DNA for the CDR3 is TGTGCCAGCAGTTACTCGAATCAGCTCCTGAAGTACTTC. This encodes CASSYSNQLLKYF.

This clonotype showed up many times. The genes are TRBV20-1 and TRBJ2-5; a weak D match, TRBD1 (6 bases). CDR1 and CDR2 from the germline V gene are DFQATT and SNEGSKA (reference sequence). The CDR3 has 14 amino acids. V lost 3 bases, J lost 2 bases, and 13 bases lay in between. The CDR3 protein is CSASKQGGQETQYF. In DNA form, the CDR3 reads TGCAGTGCTAGCAAACAGGGTGGTCAAGAGACCCAGTACTTC.

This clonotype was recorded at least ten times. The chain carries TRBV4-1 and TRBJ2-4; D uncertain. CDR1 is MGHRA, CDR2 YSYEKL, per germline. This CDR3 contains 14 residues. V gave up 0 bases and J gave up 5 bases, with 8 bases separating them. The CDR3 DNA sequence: TGCGCCAGCAGCCAAGAAGGTTGGGAAAACATTCAGTACTTC. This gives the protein CASSQEGWENIQYF.

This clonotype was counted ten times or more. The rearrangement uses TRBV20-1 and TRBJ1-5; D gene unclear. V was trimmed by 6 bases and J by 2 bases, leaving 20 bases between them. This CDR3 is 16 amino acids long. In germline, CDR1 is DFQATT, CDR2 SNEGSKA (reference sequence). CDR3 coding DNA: TGCAGTGCGACACCGACCCACCTCGAGGGCAATCAGCCCCAGCATTTT. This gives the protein CSATPTHLEGNQPQHF.